This T cell receptor beta chain is drawn from a study of shared clonotypes between healthy human individuals. In germline, CDR1 is PRHDT, CDR2 FYEKMQ (reference sequence). CDR3 length: 19 amino acids. With 2 bases clipped from V and 0 bases from J, the junction kept 8 bases outside the gene matches. Clones were sequenced by immunoSEQ multiplex PCR, and TCRdb holds only the in-frame ones, with some missing. The sample consists of about 680,000 clones, approximately 79% of them appearing once. The TCR comes from a woman in her twenties or thirties in good health. This rearrangement joins TRBV13 to TRBJ2-6, with TRBD1 identical over 9 bases. The material sequenced was memory CD4+ T cells sorted from blood. Indicated subset: CD45RA-negative fraction. CDR3 in amino acids: CASSLTGTGITSGANVLTF. DNA of the CDR3: TGTGCCAGCAGCTTAACCGGGACAGGGATAACCTCTGGGGCCAACGTCCTGACTTTC.